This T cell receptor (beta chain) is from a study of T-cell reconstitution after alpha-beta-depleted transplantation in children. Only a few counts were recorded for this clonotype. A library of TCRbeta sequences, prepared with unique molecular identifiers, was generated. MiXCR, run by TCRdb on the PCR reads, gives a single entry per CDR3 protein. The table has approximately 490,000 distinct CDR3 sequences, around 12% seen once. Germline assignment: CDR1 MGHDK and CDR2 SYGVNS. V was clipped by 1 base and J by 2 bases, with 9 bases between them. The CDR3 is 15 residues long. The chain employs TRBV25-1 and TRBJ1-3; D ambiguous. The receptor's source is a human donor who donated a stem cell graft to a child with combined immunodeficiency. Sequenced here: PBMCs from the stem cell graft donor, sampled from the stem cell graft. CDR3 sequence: CASSELDGAGNTIYF. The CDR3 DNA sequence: TGTGCCAGCAGTGAATTGGATGGGGCTGGAAACACCATATATTTT.